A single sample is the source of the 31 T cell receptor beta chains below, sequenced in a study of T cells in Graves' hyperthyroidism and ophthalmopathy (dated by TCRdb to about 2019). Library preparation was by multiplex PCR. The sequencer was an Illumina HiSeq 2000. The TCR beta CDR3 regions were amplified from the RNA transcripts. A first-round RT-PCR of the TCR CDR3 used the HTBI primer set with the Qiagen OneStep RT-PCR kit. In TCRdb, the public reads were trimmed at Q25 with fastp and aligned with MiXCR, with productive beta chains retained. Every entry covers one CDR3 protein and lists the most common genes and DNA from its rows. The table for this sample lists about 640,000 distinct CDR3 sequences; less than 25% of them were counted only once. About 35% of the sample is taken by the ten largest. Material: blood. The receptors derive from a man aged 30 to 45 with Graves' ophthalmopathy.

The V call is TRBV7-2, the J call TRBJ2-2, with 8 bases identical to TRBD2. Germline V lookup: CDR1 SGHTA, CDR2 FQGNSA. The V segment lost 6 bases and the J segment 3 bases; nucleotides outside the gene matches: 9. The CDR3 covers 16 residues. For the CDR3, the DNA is TGTGCCAGCAGAAAGACCGGGACTAGTGACACCGGGGAGCTGTTTTTT. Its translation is CASRKTGTSDTGELFF. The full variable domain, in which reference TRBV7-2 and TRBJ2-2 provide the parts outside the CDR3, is GAGVSQSPSNKVTEKGKDVELRCDPISGHTALYWYRQSLGQGLEFLIYFQGNSAPDKSGLPSDRFSAERTGGSVSTLTIQRTQQEDSAVYLCASRKTGTSDTGELFFGEGSRLTVL.

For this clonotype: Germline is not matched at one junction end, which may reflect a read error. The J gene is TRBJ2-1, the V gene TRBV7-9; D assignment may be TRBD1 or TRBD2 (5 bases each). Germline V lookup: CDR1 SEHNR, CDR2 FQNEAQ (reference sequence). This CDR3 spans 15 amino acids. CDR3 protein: CASSLGPGPRNEQFF. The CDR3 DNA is TGTGCCAGCAGCTTGGGCCCGGGACCCCGCAATGAACAGTTCTTC.

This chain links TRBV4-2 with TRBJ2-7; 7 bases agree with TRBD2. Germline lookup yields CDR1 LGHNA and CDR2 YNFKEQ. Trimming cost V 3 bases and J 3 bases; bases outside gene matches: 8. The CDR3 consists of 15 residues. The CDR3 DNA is TGTGCCAGCAGCCACACAACTAGCGATCACTACGAGCAGTACTTC. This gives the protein CASSHTTSDHYEQYF.

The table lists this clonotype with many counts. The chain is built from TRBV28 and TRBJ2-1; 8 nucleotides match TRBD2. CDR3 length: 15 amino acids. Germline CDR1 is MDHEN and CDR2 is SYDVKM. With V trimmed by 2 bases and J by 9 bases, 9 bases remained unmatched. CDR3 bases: TGTGCCAGCAGTTTAAATAGCGGGATAAAGAGTGAGCAGTTCTTC. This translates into CASSLNSGIKSEQFF.

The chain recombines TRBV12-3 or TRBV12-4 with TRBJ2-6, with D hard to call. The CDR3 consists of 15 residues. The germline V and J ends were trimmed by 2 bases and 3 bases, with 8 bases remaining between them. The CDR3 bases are TGTGCCAGCAGTTTATGGACCGGTGGGGCCAACGTCCTGACTTTC. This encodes CASSLWTGGANVLTF.

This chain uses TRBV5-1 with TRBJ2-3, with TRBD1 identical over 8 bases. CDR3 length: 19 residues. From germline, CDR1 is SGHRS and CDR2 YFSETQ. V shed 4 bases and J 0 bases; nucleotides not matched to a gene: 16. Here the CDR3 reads CASSAPRDRSQGSTDTQYF. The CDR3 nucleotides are TGCGCCAGCAGCGCCCCCCGGGACAGGTCCCAAGGAAGCACAGATACGCAGTATTTT. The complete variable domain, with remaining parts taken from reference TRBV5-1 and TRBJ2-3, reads KAGVTQTPRYLIKTRGQQVTLSCSPISGHRSVSWYQQTPGQGLQFLFEYFSETQRNKGNFPGRFSGRQFSNSRSEMNVSTLELGDSALYLCASSAPRDRSQGSTDTQYFGPGTRLTVL.

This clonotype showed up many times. For the CDR3, the DNA is TGTGCCAGCAGTGAAAGGCAGGGTAACTACGAGCAGTACTTC. Translating gives CASSERQGNYEQYF. This chain connects TRBV2 to TRBJ2-7, with D maybe TRBD1 (5 bases). Germline V gives CDR1 SNHLY, CDR2 FYNNEI. This CDR3 is 14 amino acids long. Trimming removed 2 bases from V and 3 bases from J, with 11 bases in between.

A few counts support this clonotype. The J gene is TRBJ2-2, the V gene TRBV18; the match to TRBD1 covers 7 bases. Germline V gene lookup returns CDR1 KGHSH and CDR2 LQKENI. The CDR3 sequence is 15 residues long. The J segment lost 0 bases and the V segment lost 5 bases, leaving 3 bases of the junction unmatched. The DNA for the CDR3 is TGTGCCAGCTCAGAGGGGGCAGCGAACACCGGGGAGCTGTTTTTT. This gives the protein CASSEGAANTGELFF.

CDR3 coding DNA: TGTGCCAGCAGTTTATTGAGGCCGGAGGAGCAGTTCTTC. It encodes CASSLLRPEEQFF. This sequence joins TRBV12-3 or TRBV12-4 and TRBJ2-1; no reliable D call. This CDR3 has 13 residues. V lost 2 bases and J 10 bases, leaving 12 bases between the germline ends.

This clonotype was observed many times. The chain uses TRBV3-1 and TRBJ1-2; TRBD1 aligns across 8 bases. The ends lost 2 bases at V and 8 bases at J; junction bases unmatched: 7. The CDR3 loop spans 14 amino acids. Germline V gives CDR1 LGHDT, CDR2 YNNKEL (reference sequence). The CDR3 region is CASSQRDRTKGYTF. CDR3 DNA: TGTGCCAGCAGCCAACGGGACAGGACGAAGGGCTACACCTTC.

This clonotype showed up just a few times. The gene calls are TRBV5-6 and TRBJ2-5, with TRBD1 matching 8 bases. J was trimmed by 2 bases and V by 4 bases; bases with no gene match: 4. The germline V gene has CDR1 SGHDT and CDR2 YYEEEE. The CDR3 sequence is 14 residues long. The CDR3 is CASSQRTGQETQYF. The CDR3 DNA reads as TGTGCCAGCAGCCAAAGGACAGGGCAAGAGACCCAGTACTTC.

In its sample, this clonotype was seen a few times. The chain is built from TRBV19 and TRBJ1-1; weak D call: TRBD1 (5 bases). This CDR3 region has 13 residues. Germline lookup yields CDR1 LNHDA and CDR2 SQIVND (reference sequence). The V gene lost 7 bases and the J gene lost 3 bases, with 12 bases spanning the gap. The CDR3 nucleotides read TGTGCCAGTATGGGGGGAGATCACACTGAAGCTTTCTTT. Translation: CASMGGDHTEAFF.

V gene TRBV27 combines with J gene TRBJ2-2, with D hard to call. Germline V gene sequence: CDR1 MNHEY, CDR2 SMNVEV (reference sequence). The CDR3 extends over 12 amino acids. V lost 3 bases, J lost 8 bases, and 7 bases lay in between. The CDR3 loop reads CASSFWRGELFF. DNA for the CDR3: TGTGCCAGCAGTTTCTGGCGAGGGGAGCTGTTTTTT.

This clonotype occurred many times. The DNA of the CDR3 is TGTGCCAGCAGCTTAGGCCTTGGACTAGCGGGATGGGGGAGTGAGCAGTTCTTC. Translating gives CASSLGLGLAGWGSEQFF. The rearrangement links TRBV7-9 to TRBJ2-1; 12 bases fit TRBD2. The CDR3 runs 18 residues. V shed 1 base and J 9 bases; nucleotides not matched to a gene: 13. In germline, CDR1 is SEHNR, CDR2 FQNEAQ (reference sequence). Full variable domain (remainder filled in from reference TRBV7-9 and TRBJ2-1): DTGVSQNPRHKITKRGQNVTFRCDPISEHNRLYWYRQTLGQGPEFLTYFQNEAQLEKSRLLSDRFSAERPKGSFSTLEIQRTEQGDSAMYLCASSLGLGLAGWGSEQFFGPGTRLTVL.

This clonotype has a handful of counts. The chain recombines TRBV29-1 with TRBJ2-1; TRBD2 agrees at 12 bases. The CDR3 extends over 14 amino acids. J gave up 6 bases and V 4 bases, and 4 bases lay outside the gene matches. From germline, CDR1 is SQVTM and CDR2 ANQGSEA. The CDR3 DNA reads TGCAGCGTTGGGACTAGCGGGAAGGGCAATGAGCAGTTCTTC. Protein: CSVGTSGKGNEQFF.

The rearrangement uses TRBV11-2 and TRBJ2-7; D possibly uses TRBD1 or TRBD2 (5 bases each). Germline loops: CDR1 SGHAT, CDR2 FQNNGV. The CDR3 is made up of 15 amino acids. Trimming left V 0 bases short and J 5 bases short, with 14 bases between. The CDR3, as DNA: TGTGCCAGCAGCTTAGATGGGGGTCTATTCCACGAGCAGTACTTC. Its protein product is CASSLDGGLFHEQYF.

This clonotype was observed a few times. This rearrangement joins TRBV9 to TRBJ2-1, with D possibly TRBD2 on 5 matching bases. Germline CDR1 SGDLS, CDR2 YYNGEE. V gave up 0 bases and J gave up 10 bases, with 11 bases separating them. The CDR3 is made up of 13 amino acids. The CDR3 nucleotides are TGTGCCAGCAGCGTAGACCCCGGGATAGAGCAGTTCTTC. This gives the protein CASSVDPGIEQFF.

CDR3 residues: CASSPPPGPYVEQFF. DNA for the CDR3: TGTGCCAGCAGCCCACCCCCAGGGCCGTACGTTGAGCAGTTCTTC. The V and J genes are TRBV16 and TRBJ2-1; perhaps TRBD1 as D (5 bases). Looked up from germline, CDR1 is KGHSY and CDR2 is FQNENV. V gave up 4 bases and J gave up 9 bases, with 19 bases separating them. The CDR3 sequence is 15 residues long.

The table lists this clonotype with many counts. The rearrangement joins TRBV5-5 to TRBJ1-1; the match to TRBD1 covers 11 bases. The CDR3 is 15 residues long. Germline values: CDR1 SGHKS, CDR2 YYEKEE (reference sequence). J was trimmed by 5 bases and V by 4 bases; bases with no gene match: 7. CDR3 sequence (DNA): TGTGCCAGCAGCAAAACCGGGACAGGGGGGACTGAAGCTTTCTTT. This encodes CASSKTGTGGTEAFF.

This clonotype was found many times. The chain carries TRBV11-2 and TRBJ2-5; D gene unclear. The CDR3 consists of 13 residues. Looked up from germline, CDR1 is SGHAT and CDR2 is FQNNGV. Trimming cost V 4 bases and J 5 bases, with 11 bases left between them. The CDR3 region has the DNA TGTGCCAGCAGCTCCGTTACGTCGGAGACCCAGTACTTC. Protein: CASSSVTSETQYF.

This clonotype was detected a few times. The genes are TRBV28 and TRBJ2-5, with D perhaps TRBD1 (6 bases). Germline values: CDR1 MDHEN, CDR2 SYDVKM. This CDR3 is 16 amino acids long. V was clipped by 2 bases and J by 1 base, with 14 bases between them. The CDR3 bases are TGTGCCAGCAGTTTAATGCCAGGGGATCCCCAAGAGACCCAGTACTTC. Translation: CASSLMPGDPQETQYF. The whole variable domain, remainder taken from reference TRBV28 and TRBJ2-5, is DVKVTQSSRYLVKRTGEKVFLECVQDMDHENMFWYRQDPGLGLRLIYFSYDVKMKEKGDIPEGYSVSREKKERFSLILESASTNQTSMYLCASSLMPGDPQETQYFGPGTRLLVL.

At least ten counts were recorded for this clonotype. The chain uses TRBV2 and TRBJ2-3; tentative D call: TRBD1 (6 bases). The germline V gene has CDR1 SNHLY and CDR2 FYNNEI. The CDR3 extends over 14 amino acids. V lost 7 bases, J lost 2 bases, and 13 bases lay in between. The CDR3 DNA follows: TGTGCCAGCACATCAGGGGACCCCACAGATACGCAGTATTTT. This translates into CASTSGDPTDTQYF.

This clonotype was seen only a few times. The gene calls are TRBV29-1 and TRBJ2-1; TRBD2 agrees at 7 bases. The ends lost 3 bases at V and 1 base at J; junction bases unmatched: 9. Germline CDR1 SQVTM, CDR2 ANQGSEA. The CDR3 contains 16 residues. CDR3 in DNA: TGCAGCGTTGAGGGGGGTGGGGGGGAGTCCTACAATGAGCAGTTCTTC. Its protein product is CSVEGGGGESYNEQFF.

CDR3 coding DNA: TGTGCCAGCAGTCCGGGACAGGCCGGAGAAGAGACCCAGTACTTC. This sequence encodes CASSPGQAGEETQYF. The chain is built from TRBV6-2 or TRBV6-3 and TRBJ2-5, with 8 bases lining up with TRBD1. The CDR3 consists of 15 residues. V shed 5 bases and J 3 bases; nucleotides not matched to a gene: 8. CDR1 and CDR2 from the germline V gene are MNHEY and SVGEGT.

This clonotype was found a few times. The CDR3 region is CASSTRQGAVRNTEAFF. Here the CDR3 DNA reads TGTGCCAGCAGCACCCGACAGGGGGCGGTAAGGAACACTGAAGCTTTCTTT. The gene calls are TRBV7-9 and TRBJ1-1, with 10 bases that match TRBD1. Germline trimming cut 5 bases from V and 1 base from J; bases unmatched to any gene: 10. Germline V gene sequence: CDR1 SEHNR, CDR2 FQNEAQ (reference sequence). The CDR3 has 17 amino acids.

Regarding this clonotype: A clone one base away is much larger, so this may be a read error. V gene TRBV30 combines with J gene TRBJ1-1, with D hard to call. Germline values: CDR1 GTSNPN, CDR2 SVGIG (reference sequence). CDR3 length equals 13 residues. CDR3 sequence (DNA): TGTGTCTGGACGAAAGGCTTTAACACTGAAGCTTTCTTT. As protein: CVWTKGFNTEAFF. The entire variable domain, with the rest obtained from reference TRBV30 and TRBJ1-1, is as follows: SQTIHQWPATLVQPVGSPLSLECTVEGTSNPNLYWYRQAAGRGLQLLFYSVGIGQISSEVPQNLSASRPQDRQFILSSKKLLLSDSGFYLCVWTKGFNTEAFFGQGTRLTVV.

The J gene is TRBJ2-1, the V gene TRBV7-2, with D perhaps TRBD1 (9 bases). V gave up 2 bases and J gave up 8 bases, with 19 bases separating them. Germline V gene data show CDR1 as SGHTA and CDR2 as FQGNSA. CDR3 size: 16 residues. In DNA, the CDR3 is TGTGCCAGCAGCTTACACGGGGGGGGACAGGGCGATGAGCAGTTCTTC. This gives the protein CASSLHGGGQGDEQFF.

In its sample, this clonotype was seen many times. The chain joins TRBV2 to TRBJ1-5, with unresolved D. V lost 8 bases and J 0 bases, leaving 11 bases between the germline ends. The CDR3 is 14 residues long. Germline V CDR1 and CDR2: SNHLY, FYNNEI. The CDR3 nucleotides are TGTGCCAGCGAGGGATTAAATAGCAATCAGCCCCAGCATTTT. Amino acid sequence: CASEGLNSNQPQHF.

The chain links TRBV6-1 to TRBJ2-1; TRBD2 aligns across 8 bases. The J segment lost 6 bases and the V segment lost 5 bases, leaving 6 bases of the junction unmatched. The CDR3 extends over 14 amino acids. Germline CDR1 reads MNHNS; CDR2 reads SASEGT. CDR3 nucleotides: TGTGCCAGCAGTAGCGGGAGAGGCTTCAATGAGCAGTTCTTC. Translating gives CASSSGRGFNEQFF.

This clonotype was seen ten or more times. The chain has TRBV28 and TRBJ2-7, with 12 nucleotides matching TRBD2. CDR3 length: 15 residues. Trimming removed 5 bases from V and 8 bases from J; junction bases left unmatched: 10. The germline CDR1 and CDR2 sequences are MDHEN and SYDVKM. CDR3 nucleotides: TGTGCCAGCAGTCCTGGGACTAGCGGGTCCTCCCAGCAGTACTTC. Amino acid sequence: CASSPGTSGSSQQYF.

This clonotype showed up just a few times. The CDR3 is CASSLAATSGTGELFF. The CDR3 nucleotides are TGCGCCAGCAGCTTGGCGGCGACTAGCGGCACCGGGGAGCTGTTTTTT. The chain combines TRBV5-1 with TRBJ2-2, with 9 bases matching TRBD2. The CDR3 has 16 residues. Germline CDR1 reads SGHRS; CDR2 reads YFSETQ. J lost 4 bases, V lost 0 bases, and 4 bases had no gene match.